These 3 T cell receptor beta chains were all obtained from the same sample, sequenced in a study of human T cells and chemical hapten exposure. In TCRdb, the RACE reads were re-called with MiXCR into one record per CDR3 protein. The sample includes tens of thousands of distinct CDR3 sequences, 8% to 10% seen only once; the top ten take about 8.9%. Sample time point: pre-sensitization, week 0. Treatment denoted: therapeutic diphenylcyclopropenone sensitization with weekly scalp DPC. The specimen comprised whole blood, sampled in connection with sensitization to the hapten diphenylcyclopropenone (DPC). The origin of the receptors is a man aged 40-49 years with alopecia areata. Some clones in this sample may be carry-over from other donors' samples.

This clonotype was counted only a few times. The chain recombines TRBV6-5 with TRBJ1-2; unclear D gene. CDR1 is MNHEY and CDR2 is SVGAGI in the germline V gene. The CDR3 runs to 13 residues. With 6 bases removed from V and 4 bases from J, the gap between germline ends came to 12 bases. In DNA form, the CDR3 reads TGTGCCAGCAGCCCCCGGGTTTTCTATGGCTACACCTTC. Translated: CASSPRVFYGYTF.

This chain uses TRBV6-2 or TRBV6-3 with TRBJ2-1; a weak D match, TRBD2 (5 bases). V was clipped by 6 bases and J by 0 bases, with 12 bases between them. The V gene's germline CDR1 is MNHEY and CDR2 SVGEGT. The CDR3 covers 15 residues. Here the CDR3 reads CASSRGPLSYNEQFF. The CDR3 DNA reads as TGTGCCAGCAGCCGCGGGCCCCTCTCCTACAATGAGCAGTTCTTC.

Many counts were recorded for this clonotype. The chain carries TRBV20-1 and TRBJ2-7; tentative D call: TRBD1 (6 bases). Deletions cut 1 base from V and 1 base from J, with 11 bases between. The CDR3 consists of 14 residues. In germline, CDR1 is DFQATT, CDR2 SNEGSKA (reference sequence). CDR3 sequence: CSARGQEYSYEQYF. The DNA for the CDR3 is TGCAGTGCTAGAGGACAGGAGTATTCCTACGAGCAGTACTTC.